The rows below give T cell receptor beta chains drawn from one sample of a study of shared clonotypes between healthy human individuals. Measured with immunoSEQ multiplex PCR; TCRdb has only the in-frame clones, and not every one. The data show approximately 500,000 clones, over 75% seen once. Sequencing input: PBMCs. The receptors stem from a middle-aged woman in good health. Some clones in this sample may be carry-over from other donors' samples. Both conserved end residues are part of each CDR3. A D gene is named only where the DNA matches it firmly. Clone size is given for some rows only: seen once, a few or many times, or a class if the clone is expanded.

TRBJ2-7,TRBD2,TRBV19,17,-,CASSIDSGAGGYYEQYF,TGTGCCAGTAGTATAGATTCAGGAGCGGGAGGCTACTACGAGCAGTACTTC
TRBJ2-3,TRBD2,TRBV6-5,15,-,CASSPRGGRSDTQYF,TGTGCCAGCAGTCCCCGGGGCGGGAGGTCAGATACGCAGTATTTT
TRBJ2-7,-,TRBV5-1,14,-,CASGGGQGAAEQYF,TGCGCCAGCGGTGGGGGACAAGGTGCTGCCGAGCAGTACTTC
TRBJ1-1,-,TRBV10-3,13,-,CAISEGPYTEAFF,TGTGCCATCAGTGAGGGGCCATACACTGAAGCTTTCTTT
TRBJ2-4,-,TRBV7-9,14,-,CASSSNQGGNIQYF,TGTGCCAGCAGCTCTAACCAGGGGGGCAACATTCAGTACTTC
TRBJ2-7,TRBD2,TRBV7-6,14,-,CASSSSGYSYEQYF,TGTGCCAGCAGCAGTAGCGGGTACTCCTACGAGCAGTACTTC
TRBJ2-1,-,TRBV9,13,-,CASSVRDYNEQFF,TGTGCCAGCAGCGTTAGGGACTACAATGAGCAGTTCTTC
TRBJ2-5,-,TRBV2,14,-,CASSVMLGGETQYF,TGTGCCAGCAGTGTTATGTTAGGAGGGGAGACCCAGTACTTC
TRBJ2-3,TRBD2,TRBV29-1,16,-,CSVEDWASGRADTQYF,TGCAGCGTTGAAGATTGGGCTAGCGGGAGGGCTGATACGCAGTATTTT
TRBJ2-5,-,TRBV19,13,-,CASSQGAQETQYF,TGTGCCAGTAGTCAGGGTGCACAAGAGACCCAGTACTTC
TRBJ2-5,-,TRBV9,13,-,CASSVAPQETQYF,TGTGCCAGCAGCGTAGCCCCACAAGAGACCCAGTACTTC
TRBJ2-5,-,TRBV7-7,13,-,CASSSVGQETQYF,TGTGCTAGCAGCTCAGTGGGACAAGAGACCCAGTACTTC
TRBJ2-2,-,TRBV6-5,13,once,CASFRPNTGELFF,TGTGCCAGCTTTAGGCCGAACACCGGGGAGCTGTTTTTT
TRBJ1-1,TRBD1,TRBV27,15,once,CASSSVQGYEAEAFF,TGTGCCAGCAGCTCGGTACAGGGGTATGAAGCTGAAGCTTTCTTT
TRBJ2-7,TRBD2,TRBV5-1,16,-,CASSLLTSGTGYEQYF,TGCGCCAGCAGCTTGCTGACTAGCGGGACGGGGTACGAGCAGTACTTC
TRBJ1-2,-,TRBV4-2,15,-,CASSQGTGSNYGYTF,TGTGCCAGCAGCCAGGGTACAGGTTCTAACTATGGCTACACCTTC
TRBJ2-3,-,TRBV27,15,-,CASTRGRGGTDTQYF,TGTGCCAGTACCAGGGGAAGGGGGGGAACAGATACGCAGTATTTT
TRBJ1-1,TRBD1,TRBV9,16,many,CASSPGGNRGVAEAFF,TGTGCCAGCTCCCCAGGGGGCAACCGGGGAGTAGCTGAAGCTTTCTTT
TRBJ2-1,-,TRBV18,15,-,CASSPQGSTYNEQFF,TGTGCCAGCTCACCGCAGGGCTCAACCTACAATGAGCAGTTCTTC
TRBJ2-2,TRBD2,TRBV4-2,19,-,CASSQEVAGVVLDTGELFF,TGTGCCAGCAGCCAAGAGGTAGCGGGAGTTGTATTGGACACCGGGGAGCTGTTTTTT